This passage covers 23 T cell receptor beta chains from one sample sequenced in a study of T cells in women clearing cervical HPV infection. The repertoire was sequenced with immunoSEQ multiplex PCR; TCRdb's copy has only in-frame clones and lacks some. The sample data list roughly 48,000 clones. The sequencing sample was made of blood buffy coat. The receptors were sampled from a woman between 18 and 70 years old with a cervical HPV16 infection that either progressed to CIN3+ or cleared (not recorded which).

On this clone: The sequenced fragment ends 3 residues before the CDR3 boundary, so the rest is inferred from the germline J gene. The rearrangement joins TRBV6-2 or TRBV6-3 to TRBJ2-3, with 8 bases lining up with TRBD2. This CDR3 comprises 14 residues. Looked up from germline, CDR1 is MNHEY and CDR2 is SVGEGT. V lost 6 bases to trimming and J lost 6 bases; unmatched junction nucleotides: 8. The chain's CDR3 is CASSRRGGLDTQYF. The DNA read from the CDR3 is TGTGCCAGCAGCCGCCGGGGGGGCCTGGATACG.

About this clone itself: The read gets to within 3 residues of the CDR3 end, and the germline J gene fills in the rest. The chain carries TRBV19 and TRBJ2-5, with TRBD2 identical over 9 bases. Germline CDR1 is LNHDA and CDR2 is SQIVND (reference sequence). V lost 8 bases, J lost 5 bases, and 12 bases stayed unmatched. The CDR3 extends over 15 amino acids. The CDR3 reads CASALGGGAVETQYF. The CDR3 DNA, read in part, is TGTGCCAGTGCACTCGGCGGGGGGGCAGTTGAGACC.

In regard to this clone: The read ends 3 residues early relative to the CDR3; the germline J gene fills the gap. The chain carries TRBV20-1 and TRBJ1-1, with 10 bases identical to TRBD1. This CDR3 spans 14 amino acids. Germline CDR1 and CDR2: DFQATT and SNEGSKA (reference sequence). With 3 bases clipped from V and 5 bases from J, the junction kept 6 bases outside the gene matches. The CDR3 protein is CSASRGQGMTEAFF. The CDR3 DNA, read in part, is TGCAGTGCTAGTCGGGGACAGGGGATGACTGAA.

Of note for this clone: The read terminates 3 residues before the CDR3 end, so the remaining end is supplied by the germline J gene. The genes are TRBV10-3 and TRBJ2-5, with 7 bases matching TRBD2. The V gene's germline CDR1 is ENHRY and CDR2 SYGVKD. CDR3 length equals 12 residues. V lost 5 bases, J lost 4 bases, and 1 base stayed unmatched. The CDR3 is CAISIAGETQYF. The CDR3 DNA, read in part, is TGTGCCATCAGTATAGCGGGAGAGACC.

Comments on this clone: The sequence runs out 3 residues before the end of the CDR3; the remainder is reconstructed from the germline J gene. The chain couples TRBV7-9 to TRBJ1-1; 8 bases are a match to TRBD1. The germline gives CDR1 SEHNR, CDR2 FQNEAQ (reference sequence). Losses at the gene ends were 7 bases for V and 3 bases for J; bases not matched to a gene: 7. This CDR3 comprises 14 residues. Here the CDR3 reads CASNRQGLHTEAFF. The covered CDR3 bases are TGTGCCAGCAACCGACAGGGGCTACACACTGAA.

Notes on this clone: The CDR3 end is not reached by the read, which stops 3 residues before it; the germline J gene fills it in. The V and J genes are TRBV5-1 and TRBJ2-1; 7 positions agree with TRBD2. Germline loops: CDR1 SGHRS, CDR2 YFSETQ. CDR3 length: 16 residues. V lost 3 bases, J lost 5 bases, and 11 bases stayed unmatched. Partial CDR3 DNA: TGCGCCAGCAGCTGGACATCGGGACTACGACACAATGAG. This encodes CASSWTSGLRHNE. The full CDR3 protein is CASSWTSGLRHNEQFF.

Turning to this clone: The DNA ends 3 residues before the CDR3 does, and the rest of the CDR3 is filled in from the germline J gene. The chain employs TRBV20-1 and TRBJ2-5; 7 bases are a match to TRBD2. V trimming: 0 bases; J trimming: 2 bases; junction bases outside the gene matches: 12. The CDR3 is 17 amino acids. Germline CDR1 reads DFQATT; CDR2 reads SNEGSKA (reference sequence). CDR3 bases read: TGCAGTGCTAGAGAGGAGGGCGGGGGTACACATCAAGAGACC. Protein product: CSAREEGGGTHQET. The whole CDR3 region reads CSAREEGGGTHQETQYF.

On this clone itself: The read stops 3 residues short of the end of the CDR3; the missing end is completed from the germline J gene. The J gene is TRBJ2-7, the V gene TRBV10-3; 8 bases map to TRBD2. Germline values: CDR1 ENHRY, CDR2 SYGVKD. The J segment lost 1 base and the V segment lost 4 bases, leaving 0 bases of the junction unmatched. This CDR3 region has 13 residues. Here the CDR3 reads CAISVAGSYEQYF. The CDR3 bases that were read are TGTGCCATCAGTGTAGCGGGATCCTACGAG.

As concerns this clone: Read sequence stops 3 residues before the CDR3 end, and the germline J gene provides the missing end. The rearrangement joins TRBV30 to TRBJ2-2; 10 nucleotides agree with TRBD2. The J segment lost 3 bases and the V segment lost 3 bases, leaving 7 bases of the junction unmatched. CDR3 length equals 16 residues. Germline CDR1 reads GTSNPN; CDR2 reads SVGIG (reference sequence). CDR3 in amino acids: CAWSQTSGVYTGELFF. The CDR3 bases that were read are TGTGCCTGGAGCCAAACTAGCGGGGTATACACCGGGGAG.

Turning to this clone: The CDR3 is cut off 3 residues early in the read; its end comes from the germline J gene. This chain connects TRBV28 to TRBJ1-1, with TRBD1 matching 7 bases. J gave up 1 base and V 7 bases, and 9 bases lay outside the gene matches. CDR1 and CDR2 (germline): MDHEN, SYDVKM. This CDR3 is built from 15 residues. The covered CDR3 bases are TGTGCCAGCACCTTCCCGGGACAGTCGAACACTGAA. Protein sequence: CASTFPGQSNTE. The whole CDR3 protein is CASTFPGQSNTEAFF.

CDR3 DNA, as far as it was read: TGCGCCAGCAGCACACGACAGGGGGGCACCGGGGAG. Its translation: CASSTRQGGTGE. The CDR3, in full, reads CASSTRQGGTGELFF. The genes are TRBV5-1 and TRBJ2-2, with 9 bases fitting TRBD1. Coverage ceases 3 residues before the CDR3 finishes, and the germline J gene fills in the end. Germline assignment: CDR1 SGHRS and CDR2 YFSETQ. The CDR3 contains 15 residues. After removal of 4 bases from V and 4 bases from J, the junction contained 5 bases not matched to a gene.

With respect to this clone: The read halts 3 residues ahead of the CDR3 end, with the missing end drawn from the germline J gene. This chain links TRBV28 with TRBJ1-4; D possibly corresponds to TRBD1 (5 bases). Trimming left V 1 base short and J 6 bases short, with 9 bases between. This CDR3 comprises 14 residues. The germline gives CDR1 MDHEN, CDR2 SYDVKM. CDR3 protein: CASSLYGGDEKLFF. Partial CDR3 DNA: TGTGCCAGCAGTTTATACGGGGGTGATGAAAAA.

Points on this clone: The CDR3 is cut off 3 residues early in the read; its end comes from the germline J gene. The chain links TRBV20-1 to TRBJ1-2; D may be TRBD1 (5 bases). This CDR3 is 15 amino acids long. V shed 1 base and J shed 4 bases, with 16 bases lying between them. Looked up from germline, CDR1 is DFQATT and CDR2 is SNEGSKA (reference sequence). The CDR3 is CSARVLGARGYGYTF. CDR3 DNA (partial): TGCAGTGCTAGAGTTCTAGGGGCTAGGGGCTATGGC.

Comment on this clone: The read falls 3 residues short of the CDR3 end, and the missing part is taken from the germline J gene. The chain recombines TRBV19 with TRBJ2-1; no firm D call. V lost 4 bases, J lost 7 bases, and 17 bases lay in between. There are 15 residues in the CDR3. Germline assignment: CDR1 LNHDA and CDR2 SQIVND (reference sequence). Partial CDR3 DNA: TGTGCCAGTAGTACCGCCCCTAGATCCGTAAATGAG. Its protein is CASSTAPRSVNE. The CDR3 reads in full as CASSTAPRSVNEQFF.

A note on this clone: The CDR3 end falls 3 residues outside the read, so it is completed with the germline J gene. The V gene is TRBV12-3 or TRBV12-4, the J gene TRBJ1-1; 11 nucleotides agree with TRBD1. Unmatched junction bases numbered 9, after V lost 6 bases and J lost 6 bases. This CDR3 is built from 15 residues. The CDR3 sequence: CASSPRTGGIAEAFF. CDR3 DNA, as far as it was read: TGTGCCAGCAGCCCCCGGACAGGGGGCATCGCTGAA.

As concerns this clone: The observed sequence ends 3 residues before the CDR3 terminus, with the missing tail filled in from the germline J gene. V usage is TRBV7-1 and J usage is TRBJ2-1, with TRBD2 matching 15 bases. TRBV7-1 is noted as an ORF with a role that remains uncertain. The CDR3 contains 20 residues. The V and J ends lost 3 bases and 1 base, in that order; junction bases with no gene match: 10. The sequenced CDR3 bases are TGTGCCAGCAGCTCCGAAACGGGACTAGCGGGGGGCCTTTCCTACAATGAG. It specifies CASSSETGLAGGLSYNE. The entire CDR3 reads CASSSETGLAGGLSYNEQFF.

The CDR3 sequence is CASSPSGQGMETQYF. CDR3 DNA (partial): TGTGCCAGCAGCCCGTCGGGACAGGGTATGGAGACC. J is TRBJ2-5 and V is TRBV7-9; 9 nucleotides agree with TRBD1. The read finishes 3 residues shy of the CDR3 end, and the germline J gene is used to complete it. With V trimmed by 5 bases and J by 5 bases, 9 bases remained unmatched. Germline V gene data show CDR1 as SEHNR and CDR2 as FQNEAQ (reference sequence). The CDR3 runs 15 residues.

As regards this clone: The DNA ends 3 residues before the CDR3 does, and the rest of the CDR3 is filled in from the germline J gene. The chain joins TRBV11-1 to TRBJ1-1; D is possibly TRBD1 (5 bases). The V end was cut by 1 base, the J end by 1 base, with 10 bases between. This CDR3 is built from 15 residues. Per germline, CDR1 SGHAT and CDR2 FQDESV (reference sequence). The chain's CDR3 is CASSLGGGRNTEAFF. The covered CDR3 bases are TGTGCCAGCAGCTTAGGCGGGGGTAGGAACACTGAA.

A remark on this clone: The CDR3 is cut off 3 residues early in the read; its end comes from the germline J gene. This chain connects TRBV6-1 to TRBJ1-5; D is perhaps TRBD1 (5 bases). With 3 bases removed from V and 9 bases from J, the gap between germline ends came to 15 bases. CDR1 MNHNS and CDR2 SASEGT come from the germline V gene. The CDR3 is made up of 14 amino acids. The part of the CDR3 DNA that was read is TGTGCCAGCAGTGATGGTCAGGGTCAGCGGCCC. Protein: CASSDGQGQRP. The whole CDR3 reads CASSDGQGQRPQHF.

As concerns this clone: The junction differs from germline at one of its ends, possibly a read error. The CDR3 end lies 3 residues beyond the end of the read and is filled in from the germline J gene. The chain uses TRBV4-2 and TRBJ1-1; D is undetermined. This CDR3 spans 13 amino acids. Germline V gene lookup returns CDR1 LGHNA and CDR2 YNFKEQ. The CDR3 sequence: CASSQDRGLEAFF. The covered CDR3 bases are TGCGCCAGCAGCCAAGATAGAGGGCTTGAA.

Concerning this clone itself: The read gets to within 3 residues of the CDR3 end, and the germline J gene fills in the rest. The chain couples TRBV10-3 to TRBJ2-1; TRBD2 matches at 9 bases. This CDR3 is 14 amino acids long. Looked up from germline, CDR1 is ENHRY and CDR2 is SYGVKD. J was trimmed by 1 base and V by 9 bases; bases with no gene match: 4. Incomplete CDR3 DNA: TGTGCCATTTTTAGCGGGAGTTCCTACAATGAG. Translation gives CAIFSGSSYNE. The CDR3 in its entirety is CAIFSGSSYNEQFF.

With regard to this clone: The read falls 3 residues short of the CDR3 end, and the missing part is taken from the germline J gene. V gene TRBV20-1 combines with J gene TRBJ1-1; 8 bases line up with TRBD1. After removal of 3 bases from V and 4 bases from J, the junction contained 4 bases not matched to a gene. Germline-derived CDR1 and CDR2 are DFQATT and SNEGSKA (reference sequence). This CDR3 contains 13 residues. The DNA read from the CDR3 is TGCAGTGCTAGTGGGCAGGGGGCCACTGAA. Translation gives CSASGQGATE. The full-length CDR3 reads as CSASGQGATEAFF.

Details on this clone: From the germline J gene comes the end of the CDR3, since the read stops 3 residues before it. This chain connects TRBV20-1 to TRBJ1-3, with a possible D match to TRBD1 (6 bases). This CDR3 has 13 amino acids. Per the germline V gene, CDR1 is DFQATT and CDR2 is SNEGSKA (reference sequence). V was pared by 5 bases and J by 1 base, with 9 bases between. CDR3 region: CSAHRVSGNTIYF. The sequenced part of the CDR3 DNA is TGCAGTGCTCACAGGGTTTCTGGAAACACC.